Listed below are T cell receptor beta chains from one sample, sequenced in a study of blood T cells in healthy people across ages. TCRdb re-called the 5' RACE reads with MiXCR, one entry per CDR3 protein. The sample holds about 780,000 distinct CDR3 sequences, about 47% seen once. Sequenced input: blood. The receptors were gathered from an elderly man in good health. CDR3s include the opening cysteine and the closing phenylalanine or tryptophan. The D gene is left open where the match is weak. Size is stated for part of the rows, as once, few or many counts, or as a class when the clone is expanded.

DNA: TGCGCCAGCAGCTTGGGCCTCGATGGGAGGGAGCAGTACTTC; CDR3: CASSLGLDGREQYF; D: .; V: TRBV5-1; J: TRBJ2-7; size: .
DNA: TGCAGTGCTCTAGAACCTAGGGGACGCACAGATACGCAGTATTTT; CDR3: CSALEPRGRTDTQYF; D: .; V: TRBV20-1; J: TRBJ2-3; size: few
DNA: TGTGCCAGCAGCCCTGAGGCGGATAGCAATCAGCCCCAGCATTTT; CDR3: CASSPEADSNQPQHF; D: .; V: TRBV9; J: TRBJ1-5; size: few
DNA: TGCGCCAGCAGCCTGCAACCGGGACAAGAGACCCTGTACTTC; CDR3: CASSLQPGQETLYF; D: .; V: TRBV5-1; J: TRBJ2-5; size: .
DNA: TGTGCCAGCAGCTTAGGAGACCCCAGGGGTACCGGGGAGCTGTTTTTT; CDR3: CASSLGDPRGTGELFF; D: .; V: TRBV7-2; J: TRBJ2-2; size: .
DNA: TGTGCCAGCAGCTTTCAAACTAGGGGAGAAAAACTGTTTTTT; CDR3: CASSFQTRGEKLFF; D: .; V: TRBV7-2; J: TRBJ1-4; size: .
DNA: TGTGCCAGCAGACCGGGCCAAACCAAAAACGGTGAGCAGTTCTTC; CDR3: CASRPGQTKNGEQFF; D: .; V: TRBV12-3/TRBV12-4; J: TRBJ2-1; size: few
DNA: TGCAGCGGGTCCAGGGGGTCAGATACGCAGTATTTT; CDR3: CSGSRGSDTQYF; D: TRBD1; V: TRBV29-1; J: TRBJ2-3; size: few
DNA: TGCAGTGCTGGGGGACTAGCGGGGCGCGGCGATGAGCAGTTCTTC; CDR3: CSAGGLAGRGDEQFF; D: TRBD2; V: TRBV20-1; J: TRBJ2-1; size: few
DNA: TGCGCCAGCAGCTCCAGACTAGCCAAGGAGCAGTTCTTC; CDR3: CASSSRLAKEQFF; D: TRBD2; V: TRBV5-1; J: TRBJ2-1; size: .
DNA: TGTGCCAGCAGCTGGGCCCCCACTGGACTAGCGGGAAAACATGAGCAGTTCTTC; CDR3: CASSWAPTGLAGKHEQFF; D: TRBD2; V: TRBV5-5; J: TRBJ2-1; size: many
DNA: TGTGCCAGCATTTACGGGGGGGCCTACGAGCAGTACTTC; CDR3: CASIYGGAYEQYF; D: TRBD2; V: TRBV6-6; J: TRBJ2-7; size: .
DNA: TGCAGCGTAAAACTAGGGAGGGAGCCGTACAATGAGCAGTTCTTC; CDR3: CSVKLGREPYNEQFF; D: TRBD2; V: TRBV29-1; J: TRBJ2-1; size: .
DNA: TGCGCCAGCAGCCAGGTAGCGGGAGCACCGGTCAATGAGCAGTTCTTC; CDR3: CASSQVAGAPVNEQFF; D: TRBD2; V: TRBV4-1; J: TRBJ2-1; size: .
DNA: TGTGCCAGCAGTTTAGGGTTACTAGCGGACTCAACTAGCACAGATACGCAGTATTTT; CDR3: CASSLGLLADSTSTDTQYF; D: TRBD2; V: TRBV28; J: TRBJ2-3; size: many
DNA: TGTGCCAGCAGTCCGTTAGCGGGGGGCAAGGAGACCCAGTACTTC; CDR3: CASSPLAGGKETQYF; D: TRBD2; V: TRBV28; J: TRBJ2-5; size: .